This T cell receptor beta chain was recovered during a study of blood T cell repertoires in COVID-19. Study summary: PBMCs, B-cell-depleted T cells, or T cells were the source of the cDNA or gDNA that made up the material.

Germline V gene data show CDR1 as SGHTA and CDR2 as FQGNSA. V lost 5 bases and J 0 bases, leaving 13 bases between the germline ends. The CDR3 contains 15 residues. This clone came up a few times. Here immunoSEQ multiplex PCR was the method, and the copy in TCRdb shows in-frame clones only, minus some. The sample shows 60,000 to 85,000 clones, 65% to 90% of them seen only once. What was sequenced was peripheral blood. This sequence was found in a man older than 75 with acute or convalescent COVID-19. The rearrangement uses TRBV7-2 and TRBJ1-2; D is possibly TRBD1 (5 bases). For the CDR3, the DNA is TGTGCCAGCAGCCCCAATGGGGGGGCTAACTATGGCTACACCTTC. This encodes CASSPNGGANYGYTF.